This T cell receptor (beta chain) was found in a study of human T cells and chemical hapten exposure. Study information: Patch tests containing 0.01% DPC, applied to the upper back, were read at 6 days. Notes on the study in general: Given that the donors had alopecia, their immune response may differ from that seen in healthy people.

The time point is: patch test 1, 2 weeks after DPC sensitization. Treatment given: therapeutic diphenylcyclopropenone sensitization with weekly scalp DPC. In the authors' workflow: There were a median of around 100,000 TCRs per sample, with a range from about 20,000 to 700,000. TCRdb re-analysed the RACE reads in MiXCR, keeping a single row per CDR3 protein. The V and J calls and clone size are TCRdb's, not the authors'. The table records some 180,000 distinct CDR3 sequences, about a fifth of them present only once. The V and J ends lost 1 base and 0 bases respectively, with 11 bases between them. The CDR3 contains 16 residues. The germline V gene encodes CDR1 SGHTA and CDR2 FQGNSA. This clonotype was detected only a few times. Its cognate antigen is unknown.

The sequencing here drew on whole blood, taken in connection with sensitization to the hapten diphenylcyclopropenone (DPC). The TCR was taken from a woman aged 45-59 years with alopecia areata. Some clones in this sample may be carry-over from other donors' samples. The chain recombines TRBV7-2 with TRBJ2-3; D gene ambiguous. In DNA form, the CDR3 reads TGTGCCAGCAGCTTAGATCCCTCACCTAGCACAGATACGCAGTATTTT. This codes for CASSLDPSPSTDTQYF.